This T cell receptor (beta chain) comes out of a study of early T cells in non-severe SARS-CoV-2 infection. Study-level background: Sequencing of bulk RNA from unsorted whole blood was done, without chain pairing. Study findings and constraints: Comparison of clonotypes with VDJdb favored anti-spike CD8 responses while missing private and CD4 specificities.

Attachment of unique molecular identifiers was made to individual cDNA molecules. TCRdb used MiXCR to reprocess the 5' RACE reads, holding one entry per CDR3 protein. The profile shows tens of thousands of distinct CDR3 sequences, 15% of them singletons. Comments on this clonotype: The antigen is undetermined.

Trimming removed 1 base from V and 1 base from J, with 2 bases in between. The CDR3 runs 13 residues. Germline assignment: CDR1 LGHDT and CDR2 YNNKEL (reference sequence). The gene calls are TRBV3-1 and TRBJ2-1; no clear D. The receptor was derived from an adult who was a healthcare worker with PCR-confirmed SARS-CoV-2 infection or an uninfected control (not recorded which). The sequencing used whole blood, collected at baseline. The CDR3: CASSQASYNEQFF. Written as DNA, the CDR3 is TGTGCCAGCAGCCAAGCTTCCTACAATGAGCAGTTCTTC.